One sample yielded the 7 T cell receptor beta chains listed below, sequenced in a study of cytomegalovirus exposure and HLA in healthy donors. Profiling relied on immunoSEQ multiplex PCR, and the TCRdb table lists in-frame clones only, not all of them. The repertoire holds 150,000 to 200,000 clones, under 95% seen once, with 3% in the top ten. Sequenced material: PBMCs. These receptors all come from a woman between 18 and 30 years old in good health and CMV-seropositive.

This sequence joins TRBV15 and TRBJ1-5, with D unresolved. The V gene's germline CDR1 is LNHNV and CDR2 YYDKDF (reference sequence). This CDR3 spans 14 amino acids. V was clipped by 4 bases and J by 5 bases, with 12 bases between them. In nucleotides, the CDR3 is TGTGCCACCAGCACACGTGGGCAGGATCAGCCCCAGCATTTT. Its translation: CATSTRGQDQPQHF.

This clone was detected once. This chain joins TRBV29-1 and TRBJ2-5; 8 bases line up with TRBD1. The V segment lost 6 bases and the J segment 2 bases; nucleotides outside the gene matches: 5. CDR1 and CDR2 from the germline V gene are SQVTM and ANQGSEA. CDR3 length: 13 residues. CDR3 region: CSVETGGQETQYF. CDR3 nucleotides: TGCAGCGTCGAAACAGGGGGGCAAGAGACCCAGTACTTC.

The chain links TRBV7-8 to TRBJ1-4; TRBD1 is a possible D gene (6 bases). CDR1 is SGHVS, CDR2 FQNEAQ, per germline. The CDR3 has 17 residues. The V end was cut by 0 bases, the J end by 10 bases, with 21 bases between. CDR3 sequence: CASSLAVGDIPLGKLFF. CDR3 sequence (DNA): TGTGCCAGCAGCTTAGCGGTCGGGGACATCCCCTTGGGAAAACTGTTTTTT.

This clone was found once. The chain employs TRBV27 and TRBJ2-3, with 8 bases lining up with TRBD2. After removal of 1 base from V and 0 bases from J, the junction contained 6 bases not matched to a gene. There are 17 residues in the CDR3. From germline, CDR1 is MNHEY and CDR2 SMNVEV (reference sequence). CDR3 protein: CASSLFGGGFSTDTQYF. CDR3 sequence (DNA): TGTGCCAGCAGTTTATTCGGGGGGGGATTTAGCACAGATACGCAGTATTTT.

The V gene is TRBV6-4, the J gene TRBJ1-2, with D perhaps TRBD1 (6 bases). V lost 4 bases and J lost 2, with 14 bases in between. CDR1 is MRHNA and CDR2 is SNTAGT in the germline V gene. The CDR3 is made up of 15 amino acids. The CDR3 sequence: CASSVDAGANYGYTF. CDR3 nucleotide sequence: TGTGCCAGCAGTGTTGATGCAGGGGCAAACTATGGCTACACCTTC.

This clone has a handful of counts. The CDR3 reads CASSPWTGGKQYF. The DNA for the CDR3 is TGTGCCAGCAGTCCATGGACAGGGGGCAAGCAGTACTTC. The genes are TRBV27 and TRBJ2-7; TRBD1 agrees at 11 bases. V lost 5 bases and J lost 8; bases outside the gene matches: 5. Germline CDR1 MNHEY, CDR2 SMNVEV (reference sequence). The CDR3 spans 13 residues.

The chain has TRBV7-3 and TRBJ2-1; D not resolved. Germline V gene lookup returns CDR1 SGHTA and CDR2 FQGTGA. CDR3 size: 13 residues. The germline V and J ends were trimmed by 3 bases and 5 bases, with 8 bases remaining between them. In DNA form, the CDR3 reads TGTGCCAGCAGCTTGCGGCGGAACAATGAGCAGTTCTTC. Its protein is CASSLRRNNEQFF.